This TCR beta chain was retrieved from a study of T cell repertoires in cytomegalovirus infection. TCRdb ran MiXCR on the reads and lists one entry per CDR3 protein. The table includes approximately 730,000 distinct CDR3 sequences, roughly 28% detected once. Study results and limitations: What dominated the ex vivo response were HLA-C-restricted CMV-specific TCR beta clonotypes.

V lost 5 bases to trimming and J lost 9 bases, with 16 bases between them. Germline CDR1 and CDR2: DFQATT and SNEGSKA (reference sequence). The CDR3 extends over 12 amino acids. About this clonotype: The antigen is unknown.

This receptor was taken from a human donor in good health (CMV status not recorded). Some clones in this sample may be carry-over from other donors' samples. This specimen was cultured CD8+ T cells from PBMCs, taken from culture after CMV antigen stimulation. This chain connects TRBV20-1 to TRBJ2-5; TRBD2 might be the D (5 bases). The CDR3 DNA follows: TGCAGTGCTCCCCGGTCGGGGTTCGCCCAGTACTTC. Its protein is CSAPRSGFAQYF.